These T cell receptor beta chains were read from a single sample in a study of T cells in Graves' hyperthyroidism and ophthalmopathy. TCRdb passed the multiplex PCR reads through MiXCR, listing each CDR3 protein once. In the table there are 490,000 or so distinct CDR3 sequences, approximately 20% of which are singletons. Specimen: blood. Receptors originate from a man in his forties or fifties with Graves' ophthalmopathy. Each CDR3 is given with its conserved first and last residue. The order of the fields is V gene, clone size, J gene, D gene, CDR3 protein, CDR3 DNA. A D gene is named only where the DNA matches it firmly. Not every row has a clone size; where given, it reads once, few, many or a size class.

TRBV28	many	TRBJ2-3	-	CASNTDHSGSTDTQYF	TGTGCCAGCAACACGGACCATTCAGGGAGCACAGATACGCAGTATTTT
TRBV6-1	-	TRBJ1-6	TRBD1	CASSEGGAGGDKPLHF	TGTGCCAGCAGTGAAGGGGGGGCAGGGGGCGATAAACCCCTCCACTTT
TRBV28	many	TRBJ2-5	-	CASTPGNVETQYF	TGTGCCAGCACCCCAGGGAATGTGGAGACCCAGTACTTC
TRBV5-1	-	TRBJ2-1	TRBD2	CASRTLERGPWNEQFF	TGCGCCAGCAGAACCCTAGAGCGGGGCCCTTGGAATGAGCAGTTCTTC
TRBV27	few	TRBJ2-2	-	CASTGGGELFF	TGTGCCAGCACCGGAGGCGGGGAGCTGTTTTTT
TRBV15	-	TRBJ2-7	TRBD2	CATRDSGRSYEQYF	TGTGCCACCCGCGATAGCGGGAGGTCCTACGAGCAGTACTTC
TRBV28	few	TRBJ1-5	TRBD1	CASGDRGNQPQHF	TGTGCCAGCGGCGACAGGGGAAATCAGCCCCAGCATTTT
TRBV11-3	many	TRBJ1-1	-	CASSLRANTEAFF	TGTGCCAGCAGCTTGAGGGCTAACACTGAAGCTTTCTTT
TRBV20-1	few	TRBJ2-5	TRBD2	CSASSGGGGGETQYF	TGCAGTGCGAGTAGCGGGGGGGGGGGGGGGGAGACCCAGTACTTC
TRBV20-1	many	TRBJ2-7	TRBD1	CSAARQGRYEQYF	TGCAGTGCTGCCCGACAGGGTCGCTACGAGCAGTACTTC
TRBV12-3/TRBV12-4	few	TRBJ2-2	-	CASSWPSSSAANTGELFF	TGTGCCAGCAGTTGGCCATCCTCAAGTGCTGCGAACACCGGGGAGCTGTTTTTT
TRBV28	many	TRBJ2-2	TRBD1	CASSSTGSGTGELFF	TGTGCCAGCAGTTCGACAGGGTCGGGCACCGGGGAGCTGTTTTTT
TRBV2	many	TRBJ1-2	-	CASRGSFLGYGYTF	TGTGCCAGCAGAGGCTCCTTTTTGGGTTATGGCTACACCTTC
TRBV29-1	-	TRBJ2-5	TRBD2	CSVGPSGRSMETQYF	TGCAGCGTTGGCCCCAGCGGGAGGAGTATGGAGACCCAGTACTTC
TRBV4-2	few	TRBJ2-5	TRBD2	CASSQEGGTSGGYQETQYF	TGTGCCAGCAGCCAAGAAGGGGGGACTAGCGGGGGGTACCAAGAGACCCAGTACTTC
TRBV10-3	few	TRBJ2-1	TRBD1	CAISTGTGHNEQFF	TGTGCCATCAGTACCGGGACAGGACACAATGAGCAGTTCTTC
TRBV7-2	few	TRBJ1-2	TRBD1	CASSLAGQGLGGSTYTF	TGTGCCAGCAGCTTAGCGGGACAGGGTCTTGGGGGTAGTACCTACACCTTC
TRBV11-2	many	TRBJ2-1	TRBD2	CASSLGAGGVYEQFF	TGTGCCAGCAGCTTAGGGGCGGGAGGCGTATATGAGCAGTTCTTC
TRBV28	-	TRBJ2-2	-	CATQGASLSGELFF	TGTGCCACCCAGGGAGCTAGCCTCTCCGGGGAGCTGTTTTTT
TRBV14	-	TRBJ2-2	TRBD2	CASSAGTTTYTGELFF	TGTGCCAGCAGCGCCGGGACTACAACTTACACCGGGGAGCTGTTTTTT
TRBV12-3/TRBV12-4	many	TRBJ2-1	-	CASSPPGGPHEQFF	TGTGCCAGCAGTCCTCCGGGGGGCCCACATGAGCAGTTCTTC
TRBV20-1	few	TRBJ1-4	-	CSARGNRLEKLFF	TGCAGTGCTAGAGGGAACCGACTTGAAAAACTGTTTTTT
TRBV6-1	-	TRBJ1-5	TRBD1	CASRTGNDNQPQHF	TGTGCCAGCAGGACAGGGAATGACAATCAGCCCCAGCATTTT
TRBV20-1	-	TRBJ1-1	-	CSARDSWNTEAFF	TGCAGTGCAAGGGACTCGTGGAACACTGAAGCTTTCTTT
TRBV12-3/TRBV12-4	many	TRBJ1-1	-	CASSPSAGQREAFF	TGTGCCAGCAGTCCTAGCGCCGGACAACGAGAAGCTTTCTTT
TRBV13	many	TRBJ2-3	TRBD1	CASSWNRGRSTDTQYF	TGTGCCAGCAGCTGGAACAGGGGGCGAAGCACAGATACGCAGTATTTT
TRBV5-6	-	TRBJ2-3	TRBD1	CASSLRTGYRTDTQYF	TGTGCCAGCAGCTTGAGGACAGGGTATCGCACAGATACGCAGTATTTT
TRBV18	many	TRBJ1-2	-	CASSPIPAGTNYGYTF	TGTGCCAGCTCACCAATTCCAGCCGGGACTAACTATGGCTACACCTTC
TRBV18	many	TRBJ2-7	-	CASSPPVGSSYEQYF	TGTGCCAGCTCACCACCGGTGGGAAGCTCCTACGAGCAGTACTTC
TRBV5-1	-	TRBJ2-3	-	CASSEEISPDTQYF	TGCGCCAGCAGCGAGGAGATTTCTCCCGATACGCAGTATTTT
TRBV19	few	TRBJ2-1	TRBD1	CASSIGDSSYNEQFF	TGTGCCAGTAGTATAGGGGACAGCTCCTACAATGAGCAGTTCTTC
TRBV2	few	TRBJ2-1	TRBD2	CASRRSGGEYNEQFF	TGTGCCAGCAGACGTAGCGGGGGGGAATACAATGAGCAGTTCTTC
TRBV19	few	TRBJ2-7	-	CASSNARQPKQYF	TGTGCCAGTAGTAATGCGAGGCAGCCGAAGCAGTACTTC
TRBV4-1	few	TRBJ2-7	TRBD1	CASSQDRGQGSREQYF	TGCGCCAGCAGCCAAGATCGGGGACAGGGAAGTCGCGAGCAGTACTTC
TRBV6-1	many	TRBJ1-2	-	CASSEGPATNYGYTF	TGTGCCAGCAGTGAAGGTCCAGCCACTAACTATGGCTACACCTTC
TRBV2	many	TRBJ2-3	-	CASDGGPTDTQYF	TGTGCCAGTGACGGGGGTCCCACAGATACGCAGTATTTT
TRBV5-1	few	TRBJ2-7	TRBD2	CASSSTTSVVYEQYF	TGCGCCAGCAGCTCAACTACTAGCGTAGTCTACGAGCAGTACTTC
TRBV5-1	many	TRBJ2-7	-	CASSLVEASYEQYF	TGCGCCAGCAGCTTGGTCGAGGCATCCTACGAGCAGTACTTC
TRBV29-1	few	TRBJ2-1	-	CSVGGGNEQFF	TGCAGCGTTGGAGGGGGCAATGAGCAGTTCTTC
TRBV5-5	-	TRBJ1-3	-	CASSLVPLSYAGNTIYF	TGTGCCAGCAGCTTGGTACCCCTCTCGTACGCTGGAAACACCATATATTTT
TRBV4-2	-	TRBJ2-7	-	CASSQGGTSYEQYF	TGTGCCAGCAGCCAAGGGGGGACCTCCTACGAGCAGTACTTC
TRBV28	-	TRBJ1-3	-	CASSPLNGLGNTIYF	TGTGCCAGCAGCCCGCTGAACGGGTTAGGAAACACCATATATTTT
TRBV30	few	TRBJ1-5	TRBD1	CAWGPTGGEEPQHF	TGTGCCTGGGGCCCGACAGGGGGCGAGGAGCCCCAGCATTTT
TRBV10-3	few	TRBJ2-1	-	CAISEGTPDEQFF	TGTGCCATCAGTGAGGGGACCCCGGATGAGCAGTTCTTC
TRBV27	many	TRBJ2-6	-	CASSSSGVGSGANVLTF	TGTGCCAGCAGTTCATCTGGGGTTGGTTCTGGGGCCAACGTCCTGACTTTC
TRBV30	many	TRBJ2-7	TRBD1	CAWSYRDRVHEQYF	TGTGCCTGGAGTTACCGGGACAGGGTCCACGAGCAGTACTTC
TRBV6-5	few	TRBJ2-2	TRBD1	CASDRGDGGELFF	TGTGCCAGCGACAGGGGCGACGGCGGGGAGCTGTTTTTT
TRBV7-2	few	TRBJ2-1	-	CASSFRVGEQFF	TGTGCCAGCAGCTTCAGGGTGGGTGAGCAGTTCTTC
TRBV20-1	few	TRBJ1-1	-	CSAIWTVMNTEAFF	TGCAGTGCTATTTGGACAGTCATGAACACTGAAGCTTTCTTT